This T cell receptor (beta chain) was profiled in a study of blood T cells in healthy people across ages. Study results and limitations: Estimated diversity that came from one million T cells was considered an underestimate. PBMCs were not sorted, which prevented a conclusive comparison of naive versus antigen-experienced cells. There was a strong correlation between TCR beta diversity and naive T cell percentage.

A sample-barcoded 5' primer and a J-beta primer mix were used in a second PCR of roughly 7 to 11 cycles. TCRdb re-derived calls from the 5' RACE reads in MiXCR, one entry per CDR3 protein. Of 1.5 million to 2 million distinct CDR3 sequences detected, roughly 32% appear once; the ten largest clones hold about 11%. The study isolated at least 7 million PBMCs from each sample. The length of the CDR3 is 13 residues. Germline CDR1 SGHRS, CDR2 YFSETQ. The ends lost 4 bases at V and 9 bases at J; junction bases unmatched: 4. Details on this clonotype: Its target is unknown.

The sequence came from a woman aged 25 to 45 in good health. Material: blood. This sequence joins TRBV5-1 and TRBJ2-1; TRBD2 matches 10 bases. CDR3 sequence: CASSIAGGGEQFF. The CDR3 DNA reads TGCGCCAGCAGCATAGCGGGAGGAGGTGAGCAGTTCTTC. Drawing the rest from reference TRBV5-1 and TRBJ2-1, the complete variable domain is KAGVTQTPRYLIKTRGQQVTLSCSPISGHRSVSWYQQTPGQGLQFLFEYFSETQRNKGNFPGRFSGRQFSNSRSEMNVSTLELGDSALYLCASSIAGGGEQFFGPGTRLTVL.